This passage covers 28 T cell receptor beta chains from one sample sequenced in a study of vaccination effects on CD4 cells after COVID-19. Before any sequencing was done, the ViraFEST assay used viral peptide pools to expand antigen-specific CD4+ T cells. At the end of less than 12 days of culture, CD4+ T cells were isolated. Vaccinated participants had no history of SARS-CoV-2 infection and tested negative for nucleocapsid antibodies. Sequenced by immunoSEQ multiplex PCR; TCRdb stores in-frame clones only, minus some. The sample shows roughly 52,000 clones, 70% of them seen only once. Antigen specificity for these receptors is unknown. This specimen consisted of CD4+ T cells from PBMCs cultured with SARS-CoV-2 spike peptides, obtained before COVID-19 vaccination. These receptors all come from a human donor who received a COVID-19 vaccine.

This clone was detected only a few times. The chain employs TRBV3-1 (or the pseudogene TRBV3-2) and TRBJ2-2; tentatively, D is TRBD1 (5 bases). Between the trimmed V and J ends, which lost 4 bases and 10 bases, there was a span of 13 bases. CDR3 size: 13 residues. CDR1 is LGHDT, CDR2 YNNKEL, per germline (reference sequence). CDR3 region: CASSRGYTMELFF. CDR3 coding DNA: TGTGCCAGCAGCCGGGGCTACACGATGGAGCTGTTTTTT.

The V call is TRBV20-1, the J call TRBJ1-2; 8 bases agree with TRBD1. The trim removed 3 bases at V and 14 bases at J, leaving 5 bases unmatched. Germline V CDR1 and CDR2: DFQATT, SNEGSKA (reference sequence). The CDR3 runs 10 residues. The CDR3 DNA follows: TGCAGTGCTAGCGGACAGGGAAGGACCTTC. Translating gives CSASGQGRTF.

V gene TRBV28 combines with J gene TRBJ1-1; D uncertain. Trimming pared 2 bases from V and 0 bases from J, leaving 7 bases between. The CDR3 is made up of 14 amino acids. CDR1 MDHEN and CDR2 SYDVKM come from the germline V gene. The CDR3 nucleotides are TGTGCCAGCAGTTTACCCACGATGAACACTGAAGCTTTCTTT. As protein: CASSLPTMNTEAFF. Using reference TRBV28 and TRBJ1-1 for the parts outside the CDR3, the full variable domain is DVKVTQSSRYLVKRTGEKVFLECVQDMDHENMFWYRQDPGLGLRLIYFSYDVKMKEKGDIPEGYSVSREKKERFSLILESASTNQTSMYLCASSLPTMNTEAFFGQGTRLTVV.

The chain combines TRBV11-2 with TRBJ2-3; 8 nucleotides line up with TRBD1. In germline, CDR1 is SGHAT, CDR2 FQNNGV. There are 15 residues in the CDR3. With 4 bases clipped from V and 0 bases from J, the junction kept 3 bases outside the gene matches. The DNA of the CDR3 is TGTGCCAGCAGCTGGCAGGGGGCTAGCACAGATACGCAGTATTTT. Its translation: CASSWQGASTDTQYF.

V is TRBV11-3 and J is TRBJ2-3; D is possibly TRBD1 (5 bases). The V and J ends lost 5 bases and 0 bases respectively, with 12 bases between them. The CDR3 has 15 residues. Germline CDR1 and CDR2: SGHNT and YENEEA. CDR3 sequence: CASSRGHFSTDTQYF. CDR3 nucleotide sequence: TGTGCCAGCAGCCGCGGACATTTTAGCACAGATACGCAGTATTTT.

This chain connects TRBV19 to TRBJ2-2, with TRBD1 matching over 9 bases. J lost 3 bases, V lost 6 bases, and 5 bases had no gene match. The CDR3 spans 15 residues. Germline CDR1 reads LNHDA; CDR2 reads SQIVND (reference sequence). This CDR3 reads CASRRRDRDTGELFF. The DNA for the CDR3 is TGTGCCAGTAGGCGCCGGGACAGGGACACCGGGGAGCTGTTTTTT.

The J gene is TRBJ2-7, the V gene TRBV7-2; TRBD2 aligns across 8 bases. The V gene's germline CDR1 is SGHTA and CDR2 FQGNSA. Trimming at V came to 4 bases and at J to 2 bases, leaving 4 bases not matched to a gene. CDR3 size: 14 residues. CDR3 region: CASSSAGAAYEQYF. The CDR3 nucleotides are TGTGCCAGCAGCTCAGCGGGAGCCGCCTACGAGCAGTACTTC.

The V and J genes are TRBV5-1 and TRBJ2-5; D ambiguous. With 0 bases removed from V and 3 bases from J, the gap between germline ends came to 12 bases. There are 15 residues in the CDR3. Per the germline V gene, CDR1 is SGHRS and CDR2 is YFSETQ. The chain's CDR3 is CASSLGTGREETQYF. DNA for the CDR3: TGCGCCAGCAGCTTGGGAACCGGGCGTGAAGAGACCCAGTACTTC.

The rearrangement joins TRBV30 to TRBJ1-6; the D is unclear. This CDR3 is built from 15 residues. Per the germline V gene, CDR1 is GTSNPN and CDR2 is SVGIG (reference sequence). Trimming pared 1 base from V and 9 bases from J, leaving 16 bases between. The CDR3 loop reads CAWSGAPKRSSPLHF. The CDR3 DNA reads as TGTGCCTGGAGTGGGGCCCCCAAAAGAAGTTCACCCCTCCACTTT. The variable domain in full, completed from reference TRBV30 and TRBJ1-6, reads SQTIHQWPATLVQPVGSPLSLECTVEGTSNPNLYWYRQAAGRGLQLLFYSVGIGQISSEVPQNLSASRPQDRQFILSSKKLLLSDSGFYLCAWSGAPKRSSPLHFGNGTRLTVT.

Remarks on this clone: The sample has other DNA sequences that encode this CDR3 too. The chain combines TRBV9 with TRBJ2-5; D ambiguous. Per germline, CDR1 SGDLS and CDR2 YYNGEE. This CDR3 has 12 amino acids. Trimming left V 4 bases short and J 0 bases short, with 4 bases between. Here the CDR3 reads CASSPDQETQYF. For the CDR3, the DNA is TGTGCCAGCAGCCCCGACCAAGAGACCCAGTACTTC.

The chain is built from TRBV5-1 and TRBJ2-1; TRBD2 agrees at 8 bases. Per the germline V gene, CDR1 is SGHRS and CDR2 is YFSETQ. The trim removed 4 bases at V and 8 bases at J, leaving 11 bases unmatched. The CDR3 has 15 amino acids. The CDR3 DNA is TGCGCCAGCAGCCGAGCGGGGGAGGTCTGGGATGAGCAGTTCTTC. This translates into CASSRAGEVWDEQFF.

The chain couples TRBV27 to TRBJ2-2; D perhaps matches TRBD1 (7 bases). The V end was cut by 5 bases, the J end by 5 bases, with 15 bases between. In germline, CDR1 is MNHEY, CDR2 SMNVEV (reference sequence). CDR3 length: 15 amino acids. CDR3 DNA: TGTGCCAGCAGTGGGGGGACAGTACTTACCGGGGAGCTGTTTTTT. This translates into CASSGGTVLTGELFF.

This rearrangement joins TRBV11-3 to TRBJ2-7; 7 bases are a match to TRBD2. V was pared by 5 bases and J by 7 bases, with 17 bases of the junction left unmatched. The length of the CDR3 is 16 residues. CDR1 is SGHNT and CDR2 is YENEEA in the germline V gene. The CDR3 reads CASSDRTGAGDLEQYF. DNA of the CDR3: TGTGCCAGCAGCGACCGAACCGGGGCGGGGGATTTGGAGCAGTACTTC.

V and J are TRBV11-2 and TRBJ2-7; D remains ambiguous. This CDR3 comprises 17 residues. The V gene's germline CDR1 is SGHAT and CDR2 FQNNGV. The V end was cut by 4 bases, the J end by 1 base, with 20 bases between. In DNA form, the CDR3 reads TGTGCCAGCAGCTCTTACCTAGGAGCGCCGACTTCCTACGAGCAGTACTTC. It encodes CASSSYLGAPTSYEQYF.

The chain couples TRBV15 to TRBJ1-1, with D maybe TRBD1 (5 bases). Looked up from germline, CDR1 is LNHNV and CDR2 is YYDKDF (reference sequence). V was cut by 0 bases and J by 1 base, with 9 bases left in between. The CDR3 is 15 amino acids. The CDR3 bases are TGTGCCACCAGCAGAGATTGGGGCGCGAACACTGAAGCTTTCTTT. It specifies CATSRDWGANTEAFF.

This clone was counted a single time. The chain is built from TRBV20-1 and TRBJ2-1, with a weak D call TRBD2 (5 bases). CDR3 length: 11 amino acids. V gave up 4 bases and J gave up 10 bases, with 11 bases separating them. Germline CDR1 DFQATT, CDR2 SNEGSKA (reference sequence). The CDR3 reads CSAKAGLEQFF. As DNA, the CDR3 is TGCAGTGCTAAGGCGGGCCTGGAGCAGTTCTTC.

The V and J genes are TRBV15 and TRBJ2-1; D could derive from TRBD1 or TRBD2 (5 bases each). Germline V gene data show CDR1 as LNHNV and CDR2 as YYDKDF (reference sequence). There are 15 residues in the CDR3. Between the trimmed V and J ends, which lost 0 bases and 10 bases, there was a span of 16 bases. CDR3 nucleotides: TGTGCCACCAGCAGAGATGTGGCCGAGGGGCGCGAGCAGTTCTTC. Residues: CATSRDVAEGREQFF.

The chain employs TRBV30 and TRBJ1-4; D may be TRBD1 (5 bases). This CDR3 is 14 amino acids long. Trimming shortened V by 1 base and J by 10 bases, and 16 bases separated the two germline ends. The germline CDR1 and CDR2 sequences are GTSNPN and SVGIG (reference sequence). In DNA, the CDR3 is TGTGCCTGGAGTGCCCTCCCCTCCGGGGGAAAACTGTTTTTT. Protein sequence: CAWSALPSGGKLFF.

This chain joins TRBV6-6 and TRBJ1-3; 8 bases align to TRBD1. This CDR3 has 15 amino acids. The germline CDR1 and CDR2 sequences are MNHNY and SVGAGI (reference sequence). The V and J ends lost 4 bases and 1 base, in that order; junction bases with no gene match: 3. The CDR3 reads CASSSRGRSGNTIYF. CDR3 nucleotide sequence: TGTGCCAGCAGTTCCAGGGGGCGATCTGGAAACACCATATATTTT.

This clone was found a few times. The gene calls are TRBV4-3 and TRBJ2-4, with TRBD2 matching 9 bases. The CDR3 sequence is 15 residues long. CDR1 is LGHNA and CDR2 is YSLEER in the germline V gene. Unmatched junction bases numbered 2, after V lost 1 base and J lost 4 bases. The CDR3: CASSQVAGAKNIQYF. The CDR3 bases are TGCGCCAGCAGCCAAGTAGCGGGGGCTAAAAACATTCAGTACTTC.

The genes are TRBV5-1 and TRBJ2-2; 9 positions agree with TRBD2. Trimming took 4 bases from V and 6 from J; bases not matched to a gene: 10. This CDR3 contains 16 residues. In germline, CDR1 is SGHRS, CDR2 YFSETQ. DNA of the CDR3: TGCGCCAGCAGCCCAGGCGGGGGGGCCTTATCCGGGGAGCTGTTTTTT. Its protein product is CASSPGGGALSGELFF.

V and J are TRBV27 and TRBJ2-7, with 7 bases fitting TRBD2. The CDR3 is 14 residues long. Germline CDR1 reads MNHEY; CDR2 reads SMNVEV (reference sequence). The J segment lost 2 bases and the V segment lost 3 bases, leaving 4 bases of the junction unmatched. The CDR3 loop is CASSFRAGAYEQYF. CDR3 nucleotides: TGTGCCAGCAGTTTCAGGGCGGGGGCCTACGAGCAGTACTTC.

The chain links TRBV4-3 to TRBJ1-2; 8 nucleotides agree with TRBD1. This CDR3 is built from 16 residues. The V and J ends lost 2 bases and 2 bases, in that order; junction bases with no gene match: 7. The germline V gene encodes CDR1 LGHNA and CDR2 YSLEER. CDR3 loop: CASSQLTGGGNYGYTF. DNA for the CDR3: TGCGCCAGCAGCCAACTTACAGGGGGAGGGAACTATGGCTACACCTTC.

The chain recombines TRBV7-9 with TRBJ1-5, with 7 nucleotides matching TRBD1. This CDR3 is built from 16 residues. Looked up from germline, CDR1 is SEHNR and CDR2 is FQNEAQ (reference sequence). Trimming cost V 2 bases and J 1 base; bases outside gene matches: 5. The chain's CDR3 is CASSLKTGRSNQPQHF. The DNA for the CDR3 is TGTGCCAGCAGCTTAAAGACAGGGAGGAGCAATCAGCCCCAGCATTTT.

The CDR3 bases are TGTGCCAGCAGTTTAACAAGTCTCGGTAGAACTAATGAAAAACTGTTTTTT. Protein: CASSLTSLGRTNEKLFF. The chain joins TRBV27 to TRBJ1-4, with D hard to call. V was pared by 2 bases and J by 1 base, with 14 bases between. This CDR3 has 17 residues. Germline CDR1 MNHEY, CDR2 SMNVEV (reference sequence).

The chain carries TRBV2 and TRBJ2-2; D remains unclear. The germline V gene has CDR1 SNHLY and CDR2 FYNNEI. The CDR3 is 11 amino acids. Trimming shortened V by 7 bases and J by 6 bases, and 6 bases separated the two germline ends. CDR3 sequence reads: CASTFSGELFF. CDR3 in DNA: TGTGCCAGCACTTTTTCCGGGGAGCTGTTTTTT.

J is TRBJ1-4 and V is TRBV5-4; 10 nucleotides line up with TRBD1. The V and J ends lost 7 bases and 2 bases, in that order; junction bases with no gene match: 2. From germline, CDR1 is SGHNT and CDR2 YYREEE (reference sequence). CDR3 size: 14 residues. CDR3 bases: TGTGCCAGCGGGACAGGGGCCACTAATGAAAAACTGTTTTTT. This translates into CASGTGATNEKLFF.

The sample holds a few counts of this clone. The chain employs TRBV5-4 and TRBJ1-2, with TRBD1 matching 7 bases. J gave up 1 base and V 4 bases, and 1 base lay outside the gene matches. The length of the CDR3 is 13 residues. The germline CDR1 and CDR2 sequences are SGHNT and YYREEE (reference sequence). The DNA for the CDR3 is TGTGCCAGCAGCGGACAGGTTAACTATGGCTACACCTTC. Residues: CASSGQVNYGYTF.